The clone carrying this T cell receptor beta chain was counted once. The CDR3 contains 15 residues. Germline lookup yields CDR1 SGHTA and CDR2 FQGNSA. V shed 2 bases and J shed 3 bases, with 12 bases lying between them. These data originate in a study of blood T cell repertoires in COVID-19. For the study at large: T cells, B-cell-depleted T cells, or PBMCs supplied cDNA or gDNA.

Sequencing was performed with immunoSEQ multiplex PCR; in TCRdb, only in-frame clones are kept and a portion is missing. Among tens of thousands of clones listed, approximately 86% were seen once. The source of this sequence is a man between 65 and 79 years old with acute or convalescent COVID-19. The sequencing sample was made of peripheral blood. The J gene is TRBJ2-3, the V gene TRBV7-2, with a possible D match to TRBD1 (6 bases). This CDR3 reads CASSLRGRGTDTQYF. CDR3 in DNA: TGTGCCAGCAGCTTACGCGGCAGGGGTACAGATACGCAGTATTTT. The variable domain in full, with the rest retrieved from reference TRBV7-2 and TRBJ2-3, is GAGVSQSPSNKVTEKGKDVELRCDPISGHTALYWYRQSLGQGLEFLIYFQGNSAPDKSGLPSDRFSAERTGGSVSTLTIQRTQQEDSAVYLCASSLRGRGTDTQYFGPGTRLTVL.